This TCR beta chain emerged from a study of blood T cell repertoires in COVID-19. Turning to the study itself: COVID-19 samples from acute and convalescent phases originated in the United States, Italy and Spain. Sample material is recorded as cDNA or gDNA derived from T cells, B-cell-depleted T cells, or PBMCs.

Germline lookup yields CDR1 MNHEY and CDR2 SMNVEV (reference sequence). The CDR3 runs to 13 residues. Between the trimmed V and J ends, which lost 10 bases and 4 bases, there was a span of 11 bases. Per the original methods: Reference gene primer amplification yielded estimated nucleated cell counts. Repertoires were generated with immunoSEQ multiplex PCR, while TCRdb's copy carries only in-frame clones and drops some. V and J calls plus clone size are reproduced from that table; the DNA served to infer D and trimming. The table lists roughly 180,000 clones, 88% of them singletons, with 3.5% to 5% in the top ten. On this clone: This sample includes further DNA sequences coding for the same CDR3.

Specimen: peripheral blood. The clonotype comes from a woman between 25 and 40 years old with acute or convalescent COVID-19. The chain joins TRBV27 to TRBJ1-6, with D maybe TRBD1 (5 bases). The CDR3 protein is CATSRGYNSPLHF. The CDR3 DNA is TGTGCCACCTCCCGGGGGTATAATTCACCCCTCCACTTT.